This paragraph covers one T cell receptor beta chain sequence. This CDR3 is built from 13 residues. The germline gives CDR1 PRHDT, CDR2 FYEKMQ (reference sequence). V was pared by 6 bases and J by 5 bases, with 1 base of the junction left unmatched. Here immunoSEQ multiplex PCR was the method, and the copy in TCRdb shows in-frame clones only, minus some. The sample has approximately 250,000 clones, 88% seen once. The data are from a study of blood T cell repertoires in COVID-19. J is TRBJ2-1 and V is TRBV13, with 10 bases identical to TRBD2. Sequencing was carried out using PBMCs or T cells enriched from blood (not recorded which). The receptor comes from a woman aged 40 to 50 with acute COVID-19. The CDR3 loop reads CASRLAGHNEQFF. Here the CDR3 DNA reads TGTGCCAGCAGACTAGCGGGACACAATGAGCAGTTCTTC.